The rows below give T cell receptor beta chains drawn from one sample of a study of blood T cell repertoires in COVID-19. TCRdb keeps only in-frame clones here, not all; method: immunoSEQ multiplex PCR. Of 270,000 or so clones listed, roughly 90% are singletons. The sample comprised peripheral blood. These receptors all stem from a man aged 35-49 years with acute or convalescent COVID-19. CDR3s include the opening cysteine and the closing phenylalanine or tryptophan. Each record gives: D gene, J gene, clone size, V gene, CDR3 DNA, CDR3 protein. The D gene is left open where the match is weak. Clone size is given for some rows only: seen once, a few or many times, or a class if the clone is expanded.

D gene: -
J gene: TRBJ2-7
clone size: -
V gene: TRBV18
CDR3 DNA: TGTGCCAGCTCACCGGAGCTCTTTCATGGGCAGTACTTC
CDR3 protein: CASSPELFHGQYF

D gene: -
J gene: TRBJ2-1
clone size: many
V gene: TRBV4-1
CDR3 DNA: TGCGCCAGCAGCCAATTCGAGAGGACAAAGGATGAGCAGTTCTTC
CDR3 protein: CASSQFERTKDEQFF

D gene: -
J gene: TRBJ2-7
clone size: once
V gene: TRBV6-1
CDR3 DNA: TGTGCCAGCAGTGAAGCGACGGGGGACCTCCCCTACGAGCAGTACTTC
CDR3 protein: CASSEATGDLPYEQYF

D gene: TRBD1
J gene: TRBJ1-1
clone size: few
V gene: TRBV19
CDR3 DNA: TGTGCCAGTAGTACGCGCGCGGGACAGGGTGAGTCGGCTTTCTTT
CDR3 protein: CASSTRAGQGESAFF

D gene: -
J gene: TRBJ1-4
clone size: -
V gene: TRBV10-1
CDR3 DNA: TGCGCCAGCAGTGACGGGAACGGTGCCGGAGAAAAACTGTTTTTT
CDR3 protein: CASSDGNGAGEKLFF

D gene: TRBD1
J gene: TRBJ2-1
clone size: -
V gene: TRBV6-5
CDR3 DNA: TGTGCCAGCACCTTGGACAGGCCGAACGAGCAGTTCTTC
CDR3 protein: CASTLDRPNEQFF

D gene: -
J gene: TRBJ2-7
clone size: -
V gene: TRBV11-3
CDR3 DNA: TGTGCCAGCAGCCCAGGTGGCGGGACGGGCGAGCAGTACTTC
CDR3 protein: CASSPGGGTGEQYF

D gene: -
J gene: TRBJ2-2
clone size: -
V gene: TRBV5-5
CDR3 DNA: TGTGCCAGCAGCCTGTCAAGGGCCCGGGGCACCGGGGAGCTGTTTTTT
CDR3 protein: CASSLSRARGTGELFF

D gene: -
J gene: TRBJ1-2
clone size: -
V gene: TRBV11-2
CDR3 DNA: TGTGCCAGCAGCTTATCCCGGGGGACGTACTATGGCTACACCTTC
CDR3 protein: CASSLSRGTYYGYTF

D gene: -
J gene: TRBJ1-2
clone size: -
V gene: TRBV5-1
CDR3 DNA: TGCGCCAGCAGCCCTTCGGACAGTTATTATGGCTACACCTTC
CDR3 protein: CASSPSDSYYGYTF

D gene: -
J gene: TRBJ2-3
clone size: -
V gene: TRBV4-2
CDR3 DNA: TGTGCCAGCAGTCGGGTACGCAGCACAGATACGCAGTATTTT
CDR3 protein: CASSRVRSTDTQYF

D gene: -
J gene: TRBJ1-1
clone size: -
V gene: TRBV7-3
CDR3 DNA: TGTGCCAGCAGCCAAGGGGCAGGGGCGAACACTGAAGCTTTCTTT
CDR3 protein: CASSQGAGANTEAFF

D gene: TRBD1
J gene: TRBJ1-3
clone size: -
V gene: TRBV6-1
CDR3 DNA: TGTGCCAGCAGTGCCCAGGGGACAGCTAACTTTTTT
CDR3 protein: CASSAQGTANFF

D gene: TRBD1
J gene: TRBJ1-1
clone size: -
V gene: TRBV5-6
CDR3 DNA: TGTGCCAGCAGCTGGGACAGATCGATGAACACTGAAGCTTTCTTT
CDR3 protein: CASSWDRSMNTEAFF

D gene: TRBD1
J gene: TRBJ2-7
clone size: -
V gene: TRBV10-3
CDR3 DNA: TGTGCCATCAGTGTCGGACAGGCCTACGAGCAGTACTTC
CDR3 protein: CAISVGQAYEQYF

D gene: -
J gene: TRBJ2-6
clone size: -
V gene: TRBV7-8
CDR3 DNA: TGTGCCAGCAGCTTAGGTAGCTCTGGGGCCAACGTCCTGACTTTC
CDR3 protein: CASSLGSSGANVLTF

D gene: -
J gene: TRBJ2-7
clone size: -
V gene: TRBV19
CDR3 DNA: TGTGCCAGTAGTCAACCAGGGGGGGAGCAGTACTTC
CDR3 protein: CASSQPGGEQYF

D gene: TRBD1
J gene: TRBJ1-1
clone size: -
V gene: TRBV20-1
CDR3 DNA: TGCAGTGCTAGTCCCGGGACAGGGGGGAACACTGAAGCTTTCTTT
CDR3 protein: CSASPGTGGNTEAFF

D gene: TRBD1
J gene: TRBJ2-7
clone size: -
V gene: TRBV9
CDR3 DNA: TGTGCCAGCAGCCCCGGACAGGGGGTATCCTACGAGCAGTACTTC
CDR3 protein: CASSPGQGVSYEQYF

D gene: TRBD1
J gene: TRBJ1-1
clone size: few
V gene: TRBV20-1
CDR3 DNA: TGCAGTGCCGGACCGGGACAGAGAGCTTTCTTT
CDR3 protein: CSAGPGQRAFF

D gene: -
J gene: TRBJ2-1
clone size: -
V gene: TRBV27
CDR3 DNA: TGTGCCAGCAGTTTTGGGGGGACTCCCCTTTGGGAGCAGTTCTTC
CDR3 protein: CASSFGGTPLWEQFF

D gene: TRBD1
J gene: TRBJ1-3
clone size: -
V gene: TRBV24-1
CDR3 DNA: TGTGCCACCAGTGATGGGGACAGTGGGAACACCATATATTTT
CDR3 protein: CATSDGDSGNTIYF

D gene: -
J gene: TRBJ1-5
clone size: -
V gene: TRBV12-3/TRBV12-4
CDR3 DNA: TGTGCCAGCAGCGCCCCGGGGGGGCAGCCCCAGCATTTT
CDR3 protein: CASSAPGGQPQHF

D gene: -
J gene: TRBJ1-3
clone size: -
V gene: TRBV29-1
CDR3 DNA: TGCAGCGTTGAAAACGGTCCCTCTGGAAACACCATATATTTT
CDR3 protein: CSVENGPSGNTIYF

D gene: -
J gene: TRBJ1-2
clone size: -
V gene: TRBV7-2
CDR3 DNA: TGTGCCAGCAGCTTAGGAGGGGGAAACTATGGCTACACCTTC
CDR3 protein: CASSLGGGNYGYTF

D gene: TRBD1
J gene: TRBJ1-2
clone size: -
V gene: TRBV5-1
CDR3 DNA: TGCGCCAGCAGCTTGGCGACAGGGGGTGGCTATGGCTACACCTTC
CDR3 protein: CASSLATGGGYGYTF

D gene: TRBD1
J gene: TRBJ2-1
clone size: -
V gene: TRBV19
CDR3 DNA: TGTGCCAGCGCACCGGGACAGTCCACCTACAATGAGCAGTTCTTC
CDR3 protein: CASAPGQSTYNEQFF

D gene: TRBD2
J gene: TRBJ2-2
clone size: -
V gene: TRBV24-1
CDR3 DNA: TGTGCCACCAGTGATTTCCCTAGCGGATTAACCGGGGAGCTGTTTTTT
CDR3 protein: CATSDFPSGLTGELFF

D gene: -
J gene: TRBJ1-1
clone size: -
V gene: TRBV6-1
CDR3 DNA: TGTGCCAGCAGTGAAATGAGGAACACTGAAGCTTTCTTT
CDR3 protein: CASSEMRNTEAFF

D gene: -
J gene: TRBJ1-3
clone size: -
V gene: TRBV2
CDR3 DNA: TGTGCCAGCACGAGGGACACCTCCCGAGGAAACACCATATATTTT
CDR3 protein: CASTRDTSRGNTIYF

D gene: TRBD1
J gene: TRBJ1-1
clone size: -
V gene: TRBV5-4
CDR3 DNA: TGTGCCAGCAGCCTCGGACAGGGCGCTGAAGCTTTCTTT
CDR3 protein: CASSLGQGAEAFF

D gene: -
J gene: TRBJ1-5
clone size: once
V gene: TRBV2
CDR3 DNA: TGTGCCAGCGGGGGGTCCCAGCCCCAGCATTTT
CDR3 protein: CASGGSQPQHF

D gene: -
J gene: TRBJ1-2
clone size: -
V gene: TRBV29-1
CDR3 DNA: TGCAGCGTGCTGGGTCGAGAGACACCCCAGGCGCGTGGCTACACCTTC
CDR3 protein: CSVLGRETPQARGYTF

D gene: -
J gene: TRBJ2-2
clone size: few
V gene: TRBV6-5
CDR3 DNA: TGTGCCAGCAGTTATCTCGGGGGAGGAAAGGCCGGGGAGCTGTTTTTT
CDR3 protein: CASSYLGGGKAGELFF

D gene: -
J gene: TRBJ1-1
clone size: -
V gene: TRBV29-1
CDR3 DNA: TGCAGCGCAGGGGAGGGTGGGGCTGAAGCTTTCTTT
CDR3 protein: CSAGEGGAEAFF

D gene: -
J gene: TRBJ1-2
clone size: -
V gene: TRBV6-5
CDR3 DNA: TGTGCCAGCAATAGACAGGCAGCTGACTATGGCTACACCTTC
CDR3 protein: CASNRQAADYGYTF

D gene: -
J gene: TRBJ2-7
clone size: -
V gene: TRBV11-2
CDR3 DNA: TGTGCCAGCAGCCTTCAGGGATACGAGCAGTACTTC
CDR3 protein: CASSLQGYEQYF

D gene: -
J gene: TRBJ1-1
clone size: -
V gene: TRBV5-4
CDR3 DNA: TGTGCCAGCAGCTTAGCCGTGGGAGGAACCACTGAAGCTTTCTTT
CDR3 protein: CASSLAVGGTTEAFF

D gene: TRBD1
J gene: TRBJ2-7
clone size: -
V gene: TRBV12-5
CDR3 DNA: TGTGCTAGTGGTTTGGGGACAGGGGGCTCCTACGAGCAGTACTTC
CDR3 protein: CASGLGTGGSYEQYF

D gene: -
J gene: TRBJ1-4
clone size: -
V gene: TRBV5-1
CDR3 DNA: TGCGCCAGCAGTAGGGGGACGTTTAATGAAAAACTGTTTTTT
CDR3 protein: CASSRGTFNEKLFF

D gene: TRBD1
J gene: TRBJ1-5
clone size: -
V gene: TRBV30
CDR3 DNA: TGTGCCTGGAGTGTAGGGGGGACAGGGAGCAATCAGCCCCAGCATTTT
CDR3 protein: CAWSVGGTGSNQPQHF

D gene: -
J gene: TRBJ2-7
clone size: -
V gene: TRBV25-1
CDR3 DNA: TGTGCCAGCAGTGTCGGGAGCTCCTACGAGCAGTACTTC
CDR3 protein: CASSVGSSYEQYF

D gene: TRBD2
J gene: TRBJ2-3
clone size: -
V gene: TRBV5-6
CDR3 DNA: TGTGCCAGCAGCCAGCGGGGGGCCGAACCCGATACGCAGTATTTT
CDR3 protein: CASSQRGAEPDTQYF

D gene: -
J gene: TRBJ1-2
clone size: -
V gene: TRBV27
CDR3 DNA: TGTGCCAGCAGTTTCAACAGTAACTATGGCTACACCTTC
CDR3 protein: CASSFNSNYGYTF

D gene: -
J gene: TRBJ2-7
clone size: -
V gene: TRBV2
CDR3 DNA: TGTGCCAGCAGTAACAGGGTATCTGACGAGCAGTACTTC
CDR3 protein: CASSNRVSDEQYF

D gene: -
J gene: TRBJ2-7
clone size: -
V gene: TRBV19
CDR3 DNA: TGTGCCAGTAGTATCCCGGGTCTACCGAACGAGCAGTACTTC
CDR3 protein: CASSIPGLPNEQYF

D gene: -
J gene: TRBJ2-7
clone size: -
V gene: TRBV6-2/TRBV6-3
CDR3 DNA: TGTGCCAGCAGTTACTCGCTTGGGACATACGAGCAGTACTTC
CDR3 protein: CASSYSLGTYEQYF

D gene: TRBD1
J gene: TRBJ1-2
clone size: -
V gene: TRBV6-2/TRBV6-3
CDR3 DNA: TGTGCCAGCAGTTTTCCTACGGACAGGGAAAACTATGGCTACACCTTC
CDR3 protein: CASSFPTDRENYGYTF

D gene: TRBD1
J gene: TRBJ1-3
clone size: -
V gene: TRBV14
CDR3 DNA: TGTGCCAGCAGCCAGGGACCCGACAGGGCACGAAACACCATATATTTT
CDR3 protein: CASSQGPDRARNTIYF

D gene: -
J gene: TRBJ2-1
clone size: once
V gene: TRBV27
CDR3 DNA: TGTGCCAGCAGCCCTCTCCTATACAATGAGCAGTTCTTC
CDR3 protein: CASSPLLYNEQFF

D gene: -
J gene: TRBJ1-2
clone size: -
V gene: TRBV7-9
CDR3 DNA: TGTGCCAGCAGCTTAGAGGGAGGGTCCTATGGCTACACCTTC
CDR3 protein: CASSLEGGSYGYTF

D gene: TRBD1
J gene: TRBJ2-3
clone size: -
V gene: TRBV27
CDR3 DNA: TGTGCCAGTAGAGGGGACAGGGGGACGCAGTATTTT
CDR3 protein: CASRGDRGTQYF

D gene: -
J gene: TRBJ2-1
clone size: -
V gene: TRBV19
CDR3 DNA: TGTGCCAGTAGTAGCCGCTTTCCCGGGAAGAACAATGAGCAGTTCTTC
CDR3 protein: CASSSRFPGKNNEQFF

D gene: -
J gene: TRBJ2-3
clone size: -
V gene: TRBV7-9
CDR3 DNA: TGTGCCAGCAGCATAACAGGGACACAAGGGGCCCCGACAGATACGCAGTATTTT
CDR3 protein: CASSITGTQGAPTDTQYF

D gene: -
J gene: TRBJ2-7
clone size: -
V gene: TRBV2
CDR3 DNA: TGTGCCAGCGCGCCCCGAGGGCGGGATGAGCAGTACTTC
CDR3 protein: CASAPRGRDEQYF

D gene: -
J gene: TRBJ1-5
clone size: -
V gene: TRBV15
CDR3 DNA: TGTGCCACCAGCAGAGTGGGCAGGGGAAGAAATCAGCCCCAGCATTTT
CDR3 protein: CATSRVGRGRNQPQHF

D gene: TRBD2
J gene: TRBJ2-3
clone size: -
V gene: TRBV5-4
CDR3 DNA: TGTGCCAGCAGCTCTTTAGCGGGGGGGCCAGATACGCAGTATTTT
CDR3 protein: CASSSLAGGPDTQYF

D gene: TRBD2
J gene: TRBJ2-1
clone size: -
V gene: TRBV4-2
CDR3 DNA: TGTGCCAGCAGCCATTCGACTAGCGGGGAGTACAATGAGCAGTTCTTC
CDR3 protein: CASSHSTSGEYNEQFF

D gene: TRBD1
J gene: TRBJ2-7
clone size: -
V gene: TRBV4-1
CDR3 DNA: TGCGCCAGCAGCCAAATGGGACAGGGGGCGTTGGAGCAGTACTTC
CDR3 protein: CASSQMGQGALEQYF

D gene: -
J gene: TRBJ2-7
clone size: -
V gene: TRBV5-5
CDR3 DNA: TGTGCCAGCAGCCTCCTGGGGGGTGAGCAGTACTTC
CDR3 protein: CASSLLGGEQYF